The rows below give T cell receptor beta chains drawn from one sample of a study of technical replicates of blood from several donors. The repertoire was sequenced with immunoSEQ multiplex PCR; TCRdb's copy has only in-frame clones and lacks some. This sample has approximately 85,000 clones; about 90% occur once, and the top ten carry around 0.27%. Source material: T cells isolated from PBMCs. The receptor source for this set is a human donor in good health. Both conserved end residues are part of each CDR3. The D gene is left open where the match is weak. Only part of the rows carry a size: once, few, many, or a class if the clone is expanded.

D	V	size	CDR3
TRBD2	TRBV28	.	CASISSGSPTDTQYF
TRBD2	TRBV6-6	.	CASSYLGLAGPGELFF
TRBD2	TRBV9	.	CASSVGTSGASQETQYF
TRBD2	TRBV12-5	.	CASGRLAGPSRPNEQFF
.	TRBV7-3	.	CASSSIGIGDGDTQYF
TRBD2	TRBV6-1	.	CASTPGGPETQYF
TRBD2	TRBV7-9	.	CASSPRPTSGGAYNEQFF
TRBD2	TRBV4-1	.	CASSQSTSGSPYEQYF
TRBD1	TRBV12-5	once	CASGTGTSTDTQYF
TRBD1	TRBV28	.	CASRGGSNEKLFF
.	TRBV4-1	.	CASSHDQGETQYF
TRBD1	TRBV5-4	.	CASSLGDRFVTEAFF
.	TRBV14	once	CASSPPGGGNTIYF
.	TRBV11-2	.	CASSLLRAGGAEQYF
.	TRBV6-6	.	CASSSLGGFNYGYTF
.	TRBV27	.	CASSSLRGSPGELFF
.	TRBV2	.	CASSSYRANSPLHF
TRBD2	TRBV27	.	CASGTSGRGLAKNIQYF
.	TRBV28	.	CASSSQNTGELFF
.	TRBV28	.	CASSLRRADTQYF
TRBD2	TRBV6-1	.	CASSDYGLAVSGEQYF
.	TRBV29-1	.	CSALVQGSSYNEQFF
.	TRBV5-1	.	CASTPRGGSFADTQYF
.	TRBV28	.	CASSFPLDRTSTDTQYF
.	TRBV20-1	few	CRGVMGTEAFF
.	TRBV14	.	CASSQADRYTEAFF
.	TRBV18	.	CASSTRQENSYEQYF
.	TRBV5-1	.	CASTTRGWDEQFF
TRBD2	TRBV9	.	CASSSRTSVHSYQETQYF
TRBD2	TRBV6-5	.	CASSYTRLAGEQYF
TRBD1	TRBV29-1	.	CSAVKDRAAETQYF
TRBD2	TRBV5-1	.	CASSQTSGRLASYEQYF
TRBD2	TRBV4-2	.	CASSPTSGGVNEQFF
TRBD1	TRBV14	.	CASSQVTGGSVGYTF
.	TRBV13	.	CASSQIQGYEQYF
TRBD1	TRBV7-8	.	CASSPRRRLTGRPMNTEAFF
TRBD1	TRBV7-9	.	CASKLGTGLEAFF
.	TRBV9	.	CASSVAAGVQPQHF
TRBD1	TRBV30	.	CAWSAGTGLYTGELFF
TRBD1	TRBV27	.	CASLDRGSYEQYF
.	TRBV15	.	CATSRDYEGETQYF
.	TRBV4-1	.	CASSQEVGETGPKGGYTF
TRBD1	TRBV4-1	.	CASSPGQGVNYGYTF
.	TRBV7-2	many	CASSTQGTQPQHF
TRBD1	TRBV14	.	CASSRAGQGVNTEAFF
TRBD2	TRBV16	.	CASSQLLAGGRATYEQYF
.	TRBV5-1	.	CASSLLLSDEQYF
TRBD2	TRBV18	.	CASSPWGIAGPYTDTQYF
.	TRBV11-2	.	CASSFQLSQGAEQYF
.	TRBV10-3	.	CAISESRGNFYNEQFF
.	TRBV30	.	CACSESSYEQYF
TRBD2	TRBV9	.	CASSVFESSGQETQYF
TRBD1	TRBV5-4	.	CASSWEQGATDTQYF
TRBD1	TRBV9	.	CASSVIGNRGAEAFF
TRBD1	TRBV4-1	.	CASSHGDRVDAFF
TRBD1	TRBV25-1	.	CASSEFGTGLPYEQYF
TRBD1	TRBV6-5	.	CATASQGALYGYTF
.	TRBV7-2	few	CASSLNPGVQPQHF
TRBD1	TRBV2	few	CASSPGYRGAGELFF
.	TRBV5-6	.	CASSLGGSYNEQFF